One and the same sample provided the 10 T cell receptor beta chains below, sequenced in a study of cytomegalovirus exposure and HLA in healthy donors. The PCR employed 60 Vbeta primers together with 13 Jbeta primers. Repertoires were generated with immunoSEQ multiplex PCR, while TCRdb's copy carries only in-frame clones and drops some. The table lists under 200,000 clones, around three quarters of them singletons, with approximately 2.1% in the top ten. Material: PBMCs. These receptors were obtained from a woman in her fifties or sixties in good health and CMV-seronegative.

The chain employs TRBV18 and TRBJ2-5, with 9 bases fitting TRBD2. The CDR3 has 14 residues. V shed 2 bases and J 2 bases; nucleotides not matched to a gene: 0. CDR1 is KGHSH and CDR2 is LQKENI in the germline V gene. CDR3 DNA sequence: TGTGCCAGCTCACCAGGACTAGCGCAAGAGACCCAGTACTTC. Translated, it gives CASSPGLAQETQYF.

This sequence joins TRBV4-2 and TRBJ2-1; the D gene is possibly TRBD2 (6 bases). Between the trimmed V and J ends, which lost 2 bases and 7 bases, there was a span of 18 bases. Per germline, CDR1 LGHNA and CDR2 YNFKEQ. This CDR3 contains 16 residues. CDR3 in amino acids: CASSQLAILSFNEQFF. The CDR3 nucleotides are TGTGCCAGCAGCCAACTAGCGATTCTAAGTTTTAATGAGCAGTTCTTC.

CDR3 region: CASDRQGDNSPLHF. In DNA, the CDR3 is TGTGCCAGCGATCGGCAGGGGGATAATTCACCCCTCCACTTT. The chain links TRBV2 to TRBJ1-6; 7 bases fit TRBD1. V shed 8 bases and J 5 bases; nucleotides not matched to a gene: 6. CDR1 SNHLY and CDR2 FYNNEI come from the germline V gene. The CDR3 length is 14 residues.

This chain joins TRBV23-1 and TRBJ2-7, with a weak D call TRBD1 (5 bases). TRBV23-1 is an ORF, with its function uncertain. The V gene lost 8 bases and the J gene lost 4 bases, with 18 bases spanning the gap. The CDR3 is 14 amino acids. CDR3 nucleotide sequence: TGCGCCAGCCGCACAAGACAGAAGTCTTACGAGCAGTACTTC. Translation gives CASRTRQKSYEQYF.

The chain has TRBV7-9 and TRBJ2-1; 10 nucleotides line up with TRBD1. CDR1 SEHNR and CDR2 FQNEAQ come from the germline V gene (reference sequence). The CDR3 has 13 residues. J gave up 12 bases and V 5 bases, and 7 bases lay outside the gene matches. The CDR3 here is CASSTSDRGSQFF. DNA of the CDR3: TGTGCCAGCAGCACATCGGACAGGGGGTCGCAGTTCTTC.

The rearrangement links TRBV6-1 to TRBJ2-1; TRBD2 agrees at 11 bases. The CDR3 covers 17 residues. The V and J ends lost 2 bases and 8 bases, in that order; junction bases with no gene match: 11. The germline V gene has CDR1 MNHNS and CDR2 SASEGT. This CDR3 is CASSENSWASGGHEQFF. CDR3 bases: TGTGCCAGCAGTGAAAATTCTTGGGCTAGCGGGGGGCATGAGCAGTTCTTC.

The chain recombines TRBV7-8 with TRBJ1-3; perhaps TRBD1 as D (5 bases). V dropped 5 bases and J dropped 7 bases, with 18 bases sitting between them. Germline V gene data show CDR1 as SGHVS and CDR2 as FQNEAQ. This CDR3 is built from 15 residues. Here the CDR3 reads CASSERPGQANTIYF. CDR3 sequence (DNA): TGTGCCAGCAGCGAAAGACCAGGGCAGGCCAACACCATATATTTT.

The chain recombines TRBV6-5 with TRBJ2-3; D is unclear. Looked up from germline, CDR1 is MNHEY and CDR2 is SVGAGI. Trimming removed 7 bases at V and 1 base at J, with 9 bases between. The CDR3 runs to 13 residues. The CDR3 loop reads CASIPPGTDTQYF. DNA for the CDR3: TGTGCCAGCATCCCACCGGGCACAGATACGCAGTATTTT.

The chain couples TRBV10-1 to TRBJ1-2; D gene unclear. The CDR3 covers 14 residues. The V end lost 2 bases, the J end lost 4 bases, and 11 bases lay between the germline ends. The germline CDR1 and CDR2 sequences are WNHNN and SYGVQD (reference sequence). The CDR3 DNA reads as TGCGCCAGCAGTGAGAGCGTCTTTTTCTATGGCTACACCTTC. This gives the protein CASSESVFFYGYTF.

The CDR3 DNA reads as TGTGCCAGCAGCCCTGGGACCGTTTTAGCGGGGGGGCGGGAGACCCAGTACTTC. Translation: CASSPGTVLAGGRETQYF. The chain joins TRBV4-2 to TRBJ2-5; 11 bases are a match to TRBD2. This CDR3 region has 18 residues. The germline CDR1 and CDR2 sequences are LGHNA and YNFKEQ. With 4 bases clipped from V and 5 bases from J, the junction kept 15 bases outside the gene matches.